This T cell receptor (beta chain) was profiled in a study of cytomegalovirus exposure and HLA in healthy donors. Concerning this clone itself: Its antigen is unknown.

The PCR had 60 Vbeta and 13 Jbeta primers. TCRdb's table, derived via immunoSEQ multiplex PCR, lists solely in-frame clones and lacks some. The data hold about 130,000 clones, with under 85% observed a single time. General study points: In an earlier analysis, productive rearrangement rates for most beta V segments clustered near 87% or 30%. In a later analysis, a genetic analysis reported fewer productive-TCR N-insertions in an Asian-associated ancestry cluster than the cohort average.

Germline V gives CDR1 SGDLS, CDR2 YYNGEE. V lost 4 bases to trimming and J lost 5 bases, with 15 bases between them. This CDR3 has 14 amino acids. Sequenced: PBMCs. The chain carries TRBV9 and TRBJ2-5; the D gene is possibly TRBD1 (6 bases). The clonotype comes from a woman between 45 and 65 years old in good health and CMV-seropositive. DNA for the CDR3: TGTGCCAGCAGCTTACCAGGGGTTATCGAGACCCAGTACTTC. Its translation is CASSLPGVIETQYF.